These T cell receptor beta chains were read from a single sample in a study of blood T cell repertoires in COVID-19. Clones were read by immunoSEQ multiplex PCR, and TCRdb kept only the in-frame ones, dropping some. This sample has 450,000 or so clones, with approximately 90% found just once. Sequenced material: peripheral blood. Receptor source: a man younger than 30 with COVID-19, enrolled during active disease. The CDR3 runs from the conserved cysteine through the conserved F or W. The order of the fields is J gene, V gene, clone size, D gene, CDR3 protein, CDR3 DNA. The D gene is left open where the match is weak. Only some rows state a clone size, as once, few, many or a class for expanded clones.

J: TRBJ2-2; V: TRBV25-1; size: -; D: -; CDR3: CASSEVHRNTGELFF; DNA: TGTGCCAGCAGTGAAGTCCACAGAAACACCGGGGAGCTGTTTTTT
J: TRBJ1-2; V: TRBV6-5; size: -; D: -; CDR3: CASSRYRNPSGYTF; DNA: TGTGCCAGCAGCCGCTACAGGAACCCCTCTGGCTACACCTTC
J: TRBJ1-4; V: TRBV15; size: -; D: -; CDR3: CATSSSRGWETNEKLFF; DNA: TGTGCCACCAGCAGTTCCCGGGGGTGGGAAACTAATGAAAAACTGTTTTTT
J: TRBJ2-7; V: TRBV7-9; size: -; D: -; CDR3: CASSPMRGEQYF; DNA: TGTGCCAGCAGCCCGATGAGAGGCGAGCAGTACTTC
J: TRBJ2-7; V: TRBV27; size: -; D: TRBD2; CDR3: CASAGRAGGFYEQYF; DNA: TGTGCCAGCGCTGGTCGGGCGGGAGGCTTCTACGAGCAGTACTTC
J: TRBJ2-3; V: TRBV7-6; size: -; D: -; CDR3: CASSLEGDTQYF; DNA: TGTGCCAGCAGCCTAGAGGGGGATACGCAGTATTTT
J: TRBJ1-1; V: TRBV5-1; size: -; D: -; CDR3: CASSIGRPAIREAFF; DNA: TGCGCCAGCAGTATTGGGCGACCCGCTATTCGTGAAGCTTTCTTT
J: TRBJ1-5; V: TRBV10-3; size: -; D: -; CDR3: CAISAEGGNQPQHF; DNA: TGTGCCATCAGTGCAGAGGGTGGCAATCAGCCCCAGCATTTT
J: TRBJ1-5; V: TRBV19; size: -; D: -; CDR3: CASSNVAGRNQPQHF; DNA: TGTGCCAGTAGCAATGTGGCAGGGCGCAATCAGCCCCAGCATTTT
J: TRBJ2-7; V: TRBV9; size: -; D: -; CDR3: CASSVLLTDWPGKDEQYF; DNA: TGTGCCAGCAGCGTACTACTTACGGACTGGCCGGGGAAGGACGAGCAGTACTTC
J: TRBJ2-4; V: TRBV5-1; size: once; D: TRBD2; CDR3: CASSWEGKNIQYF; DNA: TGCGCCAGCAGTTGGGAGGGGAAAAACATTCAGTACTTC
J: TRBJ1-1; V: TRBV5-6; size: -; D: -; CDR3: CASSPDRDTEAFF; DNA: TGTGCCAGCAGCCCCGACAGAGACACTGAAGCTTTCTTT
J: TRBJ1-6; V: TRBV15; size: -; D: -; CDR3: CATSRGGGNSPLHF; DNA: TGTGCCACCAGCAGAGGAGGCGGCAATTCACCCCTCCACTTT
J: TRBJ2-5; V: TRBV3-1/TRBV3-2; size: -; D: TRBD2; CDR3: CASSSQRDLGQETQYF; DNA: TGTGCCAGCAGCTCTCAGCGGGATTTGGGGCAAGAGACCCAGTACTTC
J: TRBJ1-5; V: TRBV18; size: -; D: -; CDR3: CASSPGETSNQPQHF; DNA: TGTGCCAGCTCACCAGGAGAGACTAGCAATCAGCCCCAGCATTTT
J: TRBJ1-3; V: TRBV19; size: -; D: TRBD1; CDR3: CASSPIFGTDSGNTIYF; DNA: TGTGCCAGTAGTCCGATATTCGGGACAGACTCTGGAAACACCATATATTTT
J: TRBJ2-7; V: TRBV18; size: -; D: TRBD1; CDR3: CASSSGDRATNEQYF; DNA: TGTGCCAGCTCATCGGGCGACAGGGCCACCAACGAGCAGTACTTC
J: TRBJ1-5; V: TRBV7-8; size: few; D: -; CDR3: CASSPGAWGNQPQHF; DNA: TGTGCCAGCAGCCCAGGGGCGTGGGGCAATCAGCCCCAGCATTTT
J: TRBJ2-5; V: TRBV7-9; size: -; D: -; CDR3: CASSFTRGQETQYF; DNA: TGTGCCAGCAGCTTTACCAGGGGTCAAGAGACCCAGTACTTC
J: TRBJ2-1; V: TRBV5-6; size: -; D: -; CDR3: CASSFVANEQFF; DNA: TGTGCCAGCAGCTTCGTAGCGAATGAGCAGTTCTTC
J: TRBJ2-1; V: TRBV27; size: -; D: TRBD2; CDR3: CASSSIAGGSYNEQFF; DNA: TGTGCCAGCAGCAGTATAGCGGGAGGCTCCTACAATGAGCAGTTCTTC
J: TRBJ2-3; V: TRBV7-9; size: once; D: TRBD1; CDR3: CASSLAIGGADTQYF; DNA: TGTGCCAGCAGCTTAGCGATAGGGGGCGCCGATACGCAGTATTTT
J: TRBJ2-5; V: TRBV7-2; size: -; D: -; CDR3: CASSLPGRGGETQYF; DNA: TGTGCCAGCAGCTTACCCGGGAGAGGAGGGGAGACCCAGTACTTC
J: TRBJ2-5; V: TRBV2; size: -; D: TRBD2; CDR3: CASRGLAAQETQYF; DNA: TGTGCCAGCAGGGGACTAGCGGCCCAAGAGACCCAGTACTTC
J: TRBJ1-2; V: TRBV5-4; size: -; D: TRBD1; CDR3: CASSSGGAGGYTF; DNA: TGTGCCAGCAGTTCAGGGGGCGCGGGCGGCTACACCTTC
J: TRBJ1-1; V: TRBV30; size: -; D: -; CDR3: CAWSEGRGHTEAFF; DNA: TGTGCCTGGAGTGAGGGCAGGGGACACACTGAAGCTTTCTTT